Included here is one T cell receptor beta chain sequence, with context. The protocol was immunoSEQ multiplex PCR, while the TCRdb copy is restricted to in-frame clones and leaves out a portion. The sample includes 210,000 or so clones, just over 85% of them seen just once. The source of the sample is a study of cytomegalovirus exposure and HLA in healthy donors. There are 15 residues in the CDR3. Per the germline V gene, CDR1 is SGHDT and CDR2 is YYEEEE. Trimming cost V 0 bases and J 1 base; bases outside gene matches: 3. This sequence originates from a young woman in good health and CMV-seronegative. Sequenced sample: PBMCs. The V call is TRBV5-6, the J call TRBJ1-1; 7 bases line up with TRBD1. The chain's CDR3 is CASSLAGGTNTEAFF. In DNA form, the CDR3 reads TGTGCCAGCAGCTTGGCAGGGGGGACGAACACTGAAGCTTTCTTT.